Listed here is a single TCR beta chain. Antigen specificity is unknown. The PCR made use of 60 Vbeta and 13 Jbeta primers. Assay used: immunoSEQ multiplex PCR; TCRdb lists only in-frame clones, some missing. The sample records roughly 100,000 clones, approximately 86% being singletons. This sample stems from a study of cytomegalovirus exposure and HLA in healthy donors. Study outcomes and limitations: Later analysis demonstrated an association between a missense DCLRE1C variant and TCR beta V- and J-gene trimming. In a later analysis, about 17,000 TCR beta sequences were associated with HLA alleles at 0.05 false discovery rate. Serostatus for CMV was the only available immune exposure information. Associated with cytomegalovirus, according to the listing, were some 150 TCR beta chains.

There are 15 residues in the CDR3. The germline V and J ends were trimmed by 5 bases and 0 bases, with 11 bases remaining between them. In germline, CDR1 is SGHTA, CDR2 FQGNSA. This TCR came from a young man in good health and CMV-seronegative. J is TRBJ2-4 and V is TRBV7-2; D gene uncertain. The sample consisted of PBMCs. The CDR3 DNA sequence: TGTGCCAGCAGCCCCCCCTTCTCAGCCAAAAACATTCAGTACTTC. It specifies CASSPPFSAKNIQYF.